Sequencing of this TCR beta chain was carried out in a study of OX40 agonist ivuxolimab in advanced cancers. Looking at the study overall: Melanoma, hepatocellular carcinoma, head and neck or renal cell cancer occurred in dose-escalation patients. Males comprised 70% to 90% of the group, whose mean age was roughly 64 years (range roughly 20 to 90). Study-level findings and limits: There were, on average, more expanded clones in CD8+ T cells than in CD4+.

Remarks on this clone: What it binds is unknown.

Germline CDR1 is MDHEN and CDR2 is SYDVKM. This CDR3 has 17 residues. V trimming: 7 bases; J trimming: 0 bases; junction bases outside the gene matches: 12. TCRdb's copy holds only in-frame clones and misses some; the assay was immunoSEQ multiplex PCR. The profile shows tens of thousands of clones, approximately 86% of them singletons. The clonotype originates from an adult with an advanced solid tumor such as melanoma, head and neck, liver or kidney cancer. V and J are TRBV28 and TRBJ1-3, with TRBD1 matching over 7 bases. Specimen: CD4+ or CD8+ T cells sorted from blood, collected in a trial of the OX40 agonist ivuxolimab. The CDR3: CASTLSTGLVSGNTIYF. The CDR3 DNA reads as TGTGCCAGCACCCTATCGACAGGGCTCGTCTCTGGAAACACCATATATTTT.